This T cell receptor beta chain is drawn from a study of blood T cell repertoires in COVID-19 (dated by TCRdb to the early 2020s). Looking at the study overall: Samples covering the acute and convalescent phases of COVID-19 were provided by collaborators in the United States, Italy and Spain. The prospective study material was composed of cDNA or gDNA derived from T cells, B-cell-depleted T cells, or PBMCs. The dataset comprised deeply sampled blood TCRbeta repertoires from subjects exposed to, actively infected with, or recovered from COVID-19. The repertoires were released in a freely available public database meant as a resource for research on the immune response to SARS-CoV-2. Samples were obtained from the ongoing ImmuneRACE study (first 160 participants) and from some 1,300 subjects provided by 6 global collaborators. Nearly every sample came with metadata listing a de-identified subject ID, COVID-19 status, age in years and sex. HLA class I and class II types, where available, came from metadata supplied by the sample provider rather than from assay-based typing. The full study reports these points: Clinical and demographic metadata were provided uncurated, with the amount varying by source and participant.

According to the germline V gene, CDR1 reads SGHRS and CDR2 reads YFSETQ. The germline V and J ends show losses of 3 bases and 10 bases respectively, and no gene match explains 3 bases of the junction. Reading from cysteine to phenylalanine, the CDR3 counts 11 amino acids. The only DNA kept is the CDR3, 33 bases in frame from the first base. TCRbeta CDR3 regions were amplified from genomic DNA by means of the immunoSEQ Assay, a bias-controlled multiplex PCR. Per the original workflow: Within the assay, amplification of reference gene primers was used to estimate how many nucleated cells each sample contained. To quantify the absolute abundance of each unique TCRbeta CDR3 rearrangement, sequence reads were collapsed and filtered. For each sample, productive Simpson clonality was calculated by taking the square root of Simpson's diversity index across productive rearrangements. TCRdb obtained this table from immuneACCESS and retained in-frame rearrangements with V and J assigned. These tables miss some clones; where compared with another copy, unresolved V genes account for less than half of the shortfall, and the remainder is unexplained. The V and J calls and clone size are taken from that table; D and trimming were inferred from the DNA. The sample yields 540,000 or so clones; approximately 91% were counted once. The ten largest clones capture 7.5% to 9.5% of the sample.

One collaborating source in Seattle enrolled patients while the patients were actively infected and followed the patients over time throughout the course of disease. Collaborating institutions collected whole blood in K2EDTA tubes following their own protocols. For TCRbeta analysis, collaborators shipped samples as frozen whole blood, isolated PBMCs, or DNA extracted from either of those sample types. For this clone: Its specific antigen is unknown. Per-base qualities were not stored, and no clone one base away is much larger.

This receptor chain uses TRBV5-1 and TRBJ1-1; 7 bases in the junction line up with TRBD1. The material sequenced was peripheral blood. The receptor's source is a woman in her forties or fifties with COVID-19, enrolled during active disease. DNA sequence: TGCGCCAGCAGCTCATACAGGGGAGCTTTCTTT. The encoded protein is CASSSYRGAFF.